This TCR beta chain was sequenced in a study of cytomegalovirus exposure and HLA in healthy donors. Broader study findings: TCR beta chains numbering some 160 were designated cytomegalovirus-associated.

Germline assignment: CDR1 SEHNR and CDR2 FQNEAQ (reference sequence). This CDR3 region has 15 residues. V lost 4 bases and J lost 8; bases outside the gene matches: 10. This clone has more than one count but fewer than ten. What it binds is unknown. PCR employed 60 Vbeta and 13 Jbeta primers. Using immunoSEQ multiplex PCR, the repertoire was profiled, and TCRdb retains in-frame clones only, with some absent. The sample gives 60,000 or so clones, roughly 80% of which show up once; about 3.6% is in the top ten. This receptor was taken from a woman aged 40 to 50 in good health and CMV-seropositive. Source material: PBMCs. The chain uses TRBV7-9 and TRBJ1-2, with 10 bases aligning to TRBD1. As DNA, the CDR3 is TGTGCCAGCAGCTCAACCGGGACAGGGGCGGGAGGCTACACCTTC. It yields the protein CASSSTGTGAGGYTF. The variable domain in full, completed from reference TRBV7-9 and TRBJ1-2, reads DTGVSQNPRHKITKRGQNVTFRCDPISEHNRLYWYRQTLGQGPEFLTYFQNEAQLEKSRLLSDRFSAERPKGSFSTLEIQRTEQGDSAMYLCASSSTGTGAGGYTFGSGTRLTVV.